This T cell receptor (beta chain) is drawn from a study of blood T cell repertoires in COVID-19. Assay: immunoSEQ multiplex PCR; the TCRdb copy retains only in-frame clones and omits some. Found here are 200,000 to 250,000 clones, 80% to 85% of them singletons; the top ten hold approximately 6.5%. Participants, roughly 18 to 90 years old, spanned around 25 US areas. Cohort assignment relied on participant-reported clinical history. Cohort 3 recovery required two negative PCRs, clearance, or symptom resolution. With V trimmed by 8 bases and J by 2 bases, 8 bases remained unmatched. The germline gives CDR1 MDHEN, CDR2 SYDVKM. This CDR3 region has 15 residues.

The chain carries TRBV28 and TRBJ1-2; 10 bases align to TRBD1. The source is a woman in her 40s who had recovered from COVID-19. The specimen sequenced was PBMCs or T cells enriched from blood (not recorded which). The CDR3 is CASEEGQGRNYGYTF. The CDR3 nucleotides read TGTGCCAGCGAGGAGGGACAGGGGCGAAACTATGGCTACACCTTC.